This T cell receptor (beta chain) originates from a study of regulatory T cells in long-lasting Graves disease. Study results and limitations: Patients with persistent disease showed a bias toward TRBV28, TRBJ1-2 and TRBJ2-5. A limited number of samples was an acknowledged limitation.

This clonotype was counted only a few times. Its antigen is undetermined. Time point indicated: persistent/refractory GD, antithyroid drugs over 5 years with positive TRAb. The TCR library was made from RNA extracted from PBMCs. Guidelines of the American Thyroid Association were used to diagnose Graves' disease. The CDR3 covers 13 residues. The germline V gene has CDR1 SGHRS and CDR2 YFSETQ. V lost 4 bases to trimming and J lost 0 bases, with 7 bases between them. Arm-PCR of CDR3 regions and iRepertoire HTBI primers were the basis on which TCR beta libraries were built. TCRdb analysed the multiplex PCR reads with MiXCR anew, one entry per CDR3 protein. This table has 500,000 to 700,000 distinct CDR3 sequences, roughly 30% appearing once.

The receptor was isolated from a female donor with Graves disease. V is TRBV5-1 and J is TRBJ1-1; TRBD1 might be the D (5 bases). The source was peripheral blood mononuclear cells (PBMCs), collected when the disease was refractory, from a patient treated with antithyroid drugs. CDR3 protein: CASSGHLNTEAFF. DNA for the CDR3: TGCGCCAGCAGCGGACACCTGAACACTGAAGCTTTCTTT.